The rows below give T cell receptor beta chains drawn from one sample of a study of T cells in Graves' hyperthyroidism and ophthalmopathy. TCRdb redid the calling of the multiplex PCR reads with MiXCR, one entry per CDR3 protein. The sample holds 600,000 to 900,000 distinct CDR3 sequences, approximately 16% seen once. Sequencing input: blood. The receptor set was obtained from a man younger than 35 with Graves' hyperthyroidism. Each CDR3 is given with its conserved first and last residue. D genes are given only for firm matches. Size is stated for part of the rows, as once, few or many counts, or as a class when the clone is expanded.

size: -
V: TRBV6-2/TRBV6-3
J: TRBJ2-7
D: TRBD2
CDR3: CASRRPSGYEQYF
DNA: TGTGCCAGCAGAAGGCCTAGCGGCTACGAGCAGTACTTC

size: many
V: TRBV20-1
J: TRBJ1-1
D: TRBD1
CDR3: CSADRQGITEAFF
DNA: TGCAGTGCCGACCGACAGGGGATCACTGAAGCTTTCTTT

size: -
V: TRBV24-1
J: TRBJ1-1
D: -
CDR3: CAIQRGEYTEAFF
DNA: TGTGCCATCCAGCGGGGGGAGTACACTGAAGCTTTCTTT

size: -
V: TRBV5-5
J: TRBJ1-2
D: -
CDR3: CASSWGTELNGYTF
DNA: TGTGCCAGCAGCTGGGGGACTGAACTGAATGGCTACACCTTC

size: many
V: TRBV27
J: TRBJ1-4
D: -
CDR3: CASSLSIQGAATNEKLFF
DNA: TGTGCCAGCAGTTTATCGATTCAAGGGGCGGCAACTAATGAAAAACTGTTTTTT

size: many
V: TRBV29-1
J: TRBJ2-1
D: TRBD2
CDR3: CSVDGLAGNEQFF
DNA: TGCAGCGTTGACGGTCTAGCGGGGAATGAGCAGTTCTTC

size: -
V: TRBV19
J: TRBJ2-7
D: TRBD2
CDR3: CASSMGGTSGILYEQYF
DNA: TGTGCCAGTAGTATGGGGGGGACTAGCGGGATTTTGTACGAGCAGTACTTC

size: -
V: TRBV10-3
J: TRBJ2-1
D: -
CDR3: CAIAPGVHNEQFF
DNA: TGTGCCATCGCCCCCGGCGTCCACAATGAGCAGTTCTTC

size: many
V: TRBV7-2
J: TRBJ2-7
D: -
CDR3: CASRRGLEDEQYF
DNA: TGTGCCAGCAGGCGGGGCCTCGAAGACGAGCAGTACTTC

size: few
V: TRBV16
J: TRBJ1-6
D: TRBD1
CDR3: CASSPTGGFSPLHF
DNA: TGTGCCAGCAGCCCGACAGGGGGCTTCTCACCCCTCCACTTT

size: many
V: TRBV12-3/TRBV12-4
J: TRBJ2-3
D: -
CDR3: CASSLMDTDTQYF
DNA: TGTGCCAGCAGTTTGATGGACACAGATACGCAGTATTTT

size: -
V: TRBV4-1
J: TRBJ2-7
D: -
CDR3: CASSQDPGQSYEQYF
DNA: TGCGCCAGCAGCCAAGATCCCGGCCAGTCCTACGAGCAGTACTTC

size: many
V: TRBV28
J: TRBJ1-1
D: -
CDR3: CASSLRIPNTEAFF
DNA: TGTGCCAGCAGCCTACGTATCCCGAACACTGAAGCTTTCTTT

size: many
V: TRBV30
J: TRBJ2-7
D: -
CDR3: CAWSSGSEQYF
DNA: TGTGCCTGGAGTAGTGGGAGCGAGCAGTACTTC

size: large
V: TRBV28
J: TRBJ1-3
D: -
CDR3: CATHSPTDYSGNTIYF
DNA: TGTGCCACCCACAGCCCGACAGATTACTCTGGAAACACCATATATTTT

size: few
V: TRBV12-3/TRBV12-4
J: TRBJ2-1
D: TRBD1
CDR3: CASSGTGRNEQFF
DNA: TGTGCCAGCAGCGGGACAGGGCGCAATGAGCAGTTCTTC

size: few
V: TRBV29-1
J: TRBJ2-1
D: TRBD2
CDR3: CSVKTSDPYNEQFF
DNA: TGCAGCGTAAAGACTAGCGACCCCTACAATGAGCAGTTCTTC

size: many
V: TRBV10-3
J: TRBJ2-7
D: TRBD1
CDR3: CAISETGGEQYF
DNA: TGTGCCATCAGTGAGACAGGGGGCGAGCAGTACTTC

size: many
V: TRBV2
J: TRBJ2-7
D: -
CDR3: CASRGFYEQYF
DNA: TGTGCCAGCAGGGGGTTCTACGAGCAGTACTTC

size: -
V: TRBV5-1
J: TRBJ1-4
D: TRBD1
CDR3: CASSPGAPDRGFVGNEKLFF
DNA: TGCGCCAGCAGTCCAGGGGCCCCGGACAGGGGGTTCGTTGGTAATGAAAAACTGTTTTTT

size: few
V: TRBV7-9
J: TRBJ1-2
D: TRBD1
CDR3: CASSLGFTGESGYTF
DNA: TGTGCCAGCAGCTTAGGCTTTACAGGGGAGAGCGGCTACACCTTC

size: many
V: TRBV24-1
J: TRBJ2-1
D: -
CDR3: CATSDEGTGQNYNEQFF
DNA: TGTGCCACCAGTGATGAGGGGACGGGACAAAACTACAATGAGCAGTTCTTC